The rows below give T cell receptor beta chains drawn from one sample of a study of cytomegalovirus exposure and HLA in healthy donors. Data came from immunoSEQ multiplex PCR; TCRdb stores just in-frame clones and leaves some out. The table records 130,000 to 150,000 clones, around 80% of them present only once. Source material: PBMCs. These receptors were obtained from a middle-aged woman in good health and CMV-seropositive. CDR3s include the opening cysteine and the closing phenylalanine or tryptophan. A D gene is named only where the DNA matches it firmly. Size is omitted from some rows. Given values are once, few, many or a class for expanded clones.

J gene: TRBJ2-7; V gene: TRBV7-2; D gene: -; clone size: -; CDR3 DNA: TGTGCCAGCAGCTTTACTAATCACTACGAGCAGTACTTC; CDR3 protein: CASSFTNHYEQYF
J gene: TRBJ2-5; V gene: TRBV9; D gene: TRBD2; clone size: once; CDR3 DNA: TGTGCCAGCAGCGTAGATCCTAGCGGGAGGGCGAGGGAGACCCAGTACTTC; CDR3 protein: CASSVDPSGRARETQYF
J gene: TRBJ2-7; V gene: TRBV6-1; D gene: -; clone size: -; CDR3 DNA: TGTGCCAGCAGTGAAGCCATAGGGAGGATCCGTGTTCACGAGCAGTACTTC; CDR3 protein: CASSEAIGRIRVHEQYF
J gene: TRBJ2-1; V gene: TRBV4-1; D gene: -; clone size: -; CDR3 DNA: TGCGCCAGCAGCCAAGGGCGTGGGCTCTACAATGAGCAGTTCTTC; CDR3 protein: CASSQGRGLYNEQFF
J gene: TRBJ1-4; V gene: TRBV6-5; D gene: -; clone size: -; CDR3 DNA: TGTGCCAGCAGTAGCAGGGTAACTAATGAAAAACTGTTTTTT; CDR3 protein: CASSSRVTNEKLFF
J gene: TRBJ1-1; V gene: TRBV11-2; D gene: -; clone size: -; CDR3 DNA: TGTGCCAGCAGCTTAGAAAGGGGCACTGAAGCTTTCTTT; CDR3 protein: CASSLERGTEAFF
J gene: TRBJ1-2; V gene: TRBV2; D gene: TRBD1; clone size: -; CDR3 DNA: TGTGCCAGCAGTCTTAGGACAGGGAATGGCTACACCTTC; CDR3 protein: CASSLRTGNGYTF
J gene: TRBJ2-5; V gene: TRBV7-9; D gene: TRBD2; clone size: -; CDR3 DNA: TGTTCCAGCAGCTTAGGCGGCCTAGCGGGGAGAGAGACCCAGTACTTC; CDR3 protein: CSSSLGGLAGRETQYF
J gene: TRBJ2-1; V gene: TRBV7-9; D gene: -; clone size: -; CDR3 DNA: TGTGCCAGCAGCTTAGCCGGGGATCAGAATGAGCAGTTCTTC; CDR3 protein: CASSLAGDQNEQFF
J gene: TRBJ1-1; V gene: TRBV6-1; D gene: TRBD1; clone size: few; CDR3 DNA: TGTGCCAGCAGTCTCGACAGGGACACTGAAGCTTTCTTT; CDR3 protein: CASSLDRDTEAFF
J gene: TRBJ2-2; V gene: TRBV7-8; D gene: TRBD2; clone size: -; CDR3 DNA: TGTGCCAGCAGCTTAGAGCGGGGGGGGATGGGGGAGCTGTTTTTT; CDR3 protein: CASSLERGGMGELFF
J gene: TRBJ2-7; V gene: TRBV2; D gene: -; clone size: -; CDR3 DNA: TGTGCCAGCAGTGACAGTCCCTACGAGCAGTACTTC; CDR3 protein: CASSDSPYEQYF
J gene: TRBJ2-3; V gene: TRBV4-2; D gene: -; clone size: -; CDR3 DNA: TGTGCCAGCAGCCAAGGGAGCGGTTTTTCTAGCACAGATACGCAGTATTTT; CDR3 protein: CASSQGSGFSSTDTQYF
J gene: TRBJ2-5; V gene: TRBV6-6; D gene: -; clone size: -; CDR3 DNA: TGTGCCAGCAGCCCCACAGGGCTCAAAGAGACCCAGTACTTC; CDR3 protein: CASSPTGLKETQYF
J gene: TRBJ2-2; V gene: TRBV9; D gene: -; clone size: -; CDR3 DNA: TGTGCCAGCAGCGTAGACGGGTTCGGGGAGCTGTTTTTT; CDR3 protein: CASSVDGFGELFF
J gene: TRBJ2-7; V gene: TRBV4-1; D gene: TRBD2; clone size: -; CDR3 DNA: TGCGCCAGCAGCCAAGATAATTGGAGCGGGGTCTCCTACGAGCAGTACTTC; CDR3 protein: CASSQDNWSGVSYEQYF
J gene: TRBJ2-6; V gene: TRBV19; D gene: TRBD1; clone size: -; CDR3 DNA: TGTGCCAGTAGCGCGACGGACAGGGGGATGACTGGGGCCAACGTCCTGACTTTC; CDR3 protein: CASSATDRGMTGANVLTF
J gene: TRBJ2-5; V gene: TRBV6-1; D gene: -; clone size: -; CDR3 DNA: TGTGCCAGCAGTTCAATAGCGGCCCAAGAGACCCAGTACTTC; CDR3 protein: CASSSIAAQETQYF
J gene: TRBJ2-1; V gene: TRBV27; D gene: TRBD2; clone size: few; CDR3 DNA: TGTGCCAGCAGTTTACCTGCCCTAGCGGGGGGGCCGAATGAGCAGTTCTTC; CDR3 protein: CASSLPALAGGPNEQFF
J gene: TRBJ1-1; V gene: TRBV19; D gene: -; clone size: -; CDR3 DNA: TGTGCCAGTTGGGTAGGTACGGGCACTGAAGCTTTCTTT; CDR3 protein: CASWVGTGTEAFF
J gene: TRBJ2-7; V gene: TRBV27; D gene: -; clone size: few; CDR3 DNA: TGTGCCAGCGTCCGGGGATACGAGCAGTACTTC; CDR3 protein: CASVRGYEQYF
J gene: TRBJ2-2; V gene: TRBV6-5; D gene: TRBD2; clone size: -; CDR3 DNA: TGTGCCAGCAGTCCACTAGCGGGGGGCGGAGGAGAGCTGTTTTTT; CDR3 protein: CASSPLAGGGGELFF
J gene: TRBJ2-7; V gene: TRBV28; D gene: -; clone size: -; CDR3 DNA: TGTGCCAGCGTGTCCGGGGGGCGGCGGCCCTACGAGCAGTACTTC; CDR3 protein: CASVSGGRRPYEQYF
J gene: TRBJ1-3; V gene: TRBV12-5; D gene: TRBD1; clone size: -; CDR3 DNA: TGTGCTAGTGACGACGGACAGGGTGGAAACACCATATATTTT; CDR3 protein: CASDDGQGGNTIYF
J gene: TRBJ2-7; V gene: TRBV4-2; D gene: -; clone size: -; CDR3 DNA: TGTGCCAGCAGCCAAGTGGGGAGCGGACCTTCCTACGAGCAGTACTTC; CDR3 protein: CASSQVGSGPSYEQYF
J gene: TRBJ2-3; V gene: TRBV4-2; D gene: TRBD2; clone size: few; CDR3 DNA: TGTGCCAGCAGCCAGCTAGCGGGAGACACAGATACGCAGTATTTT; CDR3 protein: CASSQLAGDTDTQYF
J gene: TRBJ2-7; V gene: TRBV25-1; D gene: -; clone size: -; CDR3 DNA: TGTGCCAGCAGTGGAGGCTACGAGCAGTACTTC; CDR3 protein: CASSGGYEQYF
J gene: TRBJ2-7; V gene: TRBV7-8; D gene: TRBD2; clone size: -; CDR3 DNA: TGTGCCAGCAGCTTAGTAGCGGGGGGGAAATCCGAGCAGTACTTC; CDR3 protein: CASSLVAGGKSEQYF
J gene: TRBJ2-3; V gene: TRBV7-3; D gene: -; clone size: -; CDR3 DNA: TGTGCCAGCAGCTTACCGGGACTGCCGCCGGCTTTT; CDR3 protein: CASSLPGLPPAF
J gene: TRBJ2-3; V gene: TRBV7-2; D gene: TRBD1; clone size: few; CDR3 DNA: TGTGCCAGCACCTTGGTGGGGCAGGGGGCAACAGATACGCAGTATTTT; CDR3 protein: CASTLVGQGATDTQYF
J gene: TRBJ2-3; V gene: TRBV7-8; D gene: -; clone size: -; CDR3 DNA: TGTGCCAGCAGCTTATCGGTTGCCCCGGCAGATACGCAGTATTTT; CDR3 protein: CASSLSVAPADTQYF
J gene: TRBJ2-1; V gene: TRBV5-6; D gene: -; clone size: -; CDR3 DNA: TGTGCCAGCAGCCCCCGAACAGGGCGAAACAATGAGCAGTTCTTC; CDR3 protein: CASSPRTGRNNEQFF
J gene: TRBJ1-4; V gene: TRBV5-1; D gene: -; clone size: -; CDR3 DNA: TGCGCCAGCAGCTTGGGACAGCCAAGTGGTGAAAAACTGTTTTTT; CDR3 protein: CASSLGQPSGEKLFF
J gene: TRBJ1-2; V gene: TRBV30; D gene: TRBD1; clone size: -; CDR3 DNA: TGTGCCTGGAGTGTCGCTAGACCAGGGGGATTCTACACCTTC; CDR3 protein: CAWSVARPGGFYTF
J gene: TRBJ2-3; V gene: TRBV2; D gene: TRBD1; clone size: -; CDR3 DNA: TGTGCCAGCAGTGGACAGGGTAGCAGCACAGATACGCAGTATTTT; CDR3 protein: CASSGQGSSTDTQYF
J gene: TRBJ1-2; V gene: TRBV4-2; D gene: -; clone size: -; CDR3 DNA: TGTGCCAGCAGCCAAGCCCTGCAGGCCCCTATTAACTATGGCTACACCTTC; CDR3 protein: CASSQALQAPINYGYTF
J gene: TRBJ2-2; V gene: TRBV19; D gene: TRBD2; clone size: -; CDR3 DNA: TGTGCCAGTAGTATTAAAAGCGGGGTAAACACCGGGGAGCTGTTTTTT; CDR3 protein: CASSIKSGVNTGELFF
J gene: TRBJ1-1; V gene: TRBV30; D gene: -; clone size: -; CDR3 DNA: TGTGCCTGGGTGGCACCGAACACTGAAGCTTTCTTT; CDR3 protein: CAWVAPNTEAFF
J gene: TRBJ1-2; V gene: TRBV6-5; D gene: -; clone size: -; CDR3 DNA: TGTGCCAGCAGAACCCTGGAGGTGACCACCTATGGCTACACCTTC; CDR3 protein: CASRTLEVTTYGYTF
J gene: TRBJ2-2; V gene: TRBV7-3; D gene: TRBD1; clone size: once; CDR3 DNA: TGTGCCAGCAGCTTAGAGGGACAGATAACCGGGGAGCTGTTTTTT; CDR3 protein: CASSLEGQITGELFF
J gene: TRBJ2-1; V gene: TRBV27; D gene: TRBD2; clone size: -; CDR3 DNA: TGTGCCAGCAGTTCTCAACTAGCGGGAGCCTACAATGAGCAGTTCTTC; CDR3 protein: CASSSQLAGAYNEQFF
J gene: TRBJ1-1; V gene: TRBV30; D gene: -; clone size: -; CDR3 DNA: TGTGCCTGGAGTGCAGACACTGAAGCTTTCTTT; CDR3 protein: CAWSADTEAFF
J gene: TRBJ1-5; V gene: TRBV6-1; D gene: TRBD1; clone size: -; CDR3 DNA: TGTGCCAGCAGTGAAAGTAAGGGGACAGGGTATCAGCCCCAGCATTTT; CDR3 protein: CASSESKGTGYQPQHF